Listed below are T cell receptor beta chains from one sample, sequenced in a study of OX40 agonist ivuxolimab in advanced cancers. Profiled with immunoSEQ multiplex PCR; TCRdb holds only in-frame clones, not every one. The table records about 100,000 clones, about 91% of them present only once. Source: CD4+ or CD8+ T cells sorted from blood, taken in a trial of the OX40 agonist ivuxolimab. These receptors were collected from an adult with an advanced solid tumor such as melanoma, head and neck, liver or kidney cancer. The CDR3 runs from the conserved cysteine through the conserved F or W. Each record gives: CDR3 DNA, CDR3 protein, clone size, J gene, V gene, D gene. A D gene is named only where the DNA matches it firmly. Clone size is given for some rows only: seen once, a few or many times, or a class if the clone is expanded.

cdr3_nt: TGTGCCAGCGGATCGACAGGCAATTCACCCCTCCACTTT; cdr3_aa: CASGSTGNSPLHF; clone_size: .; j_call: TRBJ1-6; v_call: TRBV28; d_call: .
cdr3_nt: TGTGCCAGTAGTCTTACAGGGGGCGCAAACACTGAAGCTTTCTTT; cdr3_aa: CASSLTGGANTEAFF; clone_size: .; j_call: TRBJ1-1; v_call: TRBV19; d_call: TRBD1
cdr3_nt: TGTGCCAGCATCAGGCAAGAGACCCAGTACTTC; cdr3_aa: CASIRQETQYF; clone_size: .; j_call: TRBJ2-5; v_call: TRBV2; d_call: .
cdr3_nt: TGTGCCAGCAGTTACGGGGGGCCCTCGTCTGAAGCTTTCTTT; cdr3_aa: CASSYGGPSSEAFF; clone_size: .; j_call: TRBJ1-1; v_call: TRBV6-7; d_call: .
cdr3_nt: TGTGCCAGCAGCCCGCATCCCGGGACAGCTTACGAGCAGTACTTC; cdr3_aa: CASSPHPGTAYEQYF; clone_size: .; j_call: TRBJ2-7; v_call: TRBV7-2; d_call: TRBD1
cdr3_nt: TGTGCCAGCAGCAAAAACCCGGGTGTCAACACCGGGGAGCTGTTTTTT; cdr3_aa: CASSKNPGVNTGELFF; clone_size: .; j_call: TRBJ2-2; v_call: TRBV7-2; d_call: .
cdr3_nt: TGCGCCAGCAGCCCGCAGGGACTCTCTGGGGCCAACGTCCTGACTTTC; cdr3_aa: CASSPQGLSGANVLTF; clone_size: .; j_call: TRBJ2-6; v_call: TRBV5-1; d_call: .
cdr3_nt: TGTGCCAGTAGGACACAGAATATGAACACTGAAGCTTTCTTT; cdr3_aa: CASRTQNMNTEAFF; clone_size: .; j_call: TRBJ1-1; v_call: TRBV19; d_call: .
cdr3_nt: TGTGCCAGCAGCCCTACATTACCCTACCTTTACGAGCAGTACTTC; cdr3_aa: CASSPTLPYLYEQYF; clone_size: .; j_call: TRBJ2-7; v_call: TRBV4-2; d_call: .
cdr3_nt: TGCGCCAGCAGCCCCAGGGTAGCGGGAGAGAATGAGCAGTTCTTC; cdr3_aa: CASSPRVAGENEQFF; clone_size: .; j_call: TRBJ2-1; v_call: TRBV5-1; d_call: TRBD2
cdr3_nt: TGTGCCAGCAGCCAACGATACCAAGGTCTACGAGGCTACACCTTC; cdr3_aa: CASSQRYQGLRGYTF; clone_size: .; j_call: TRBJ1-2; v_call: TRBV14; d_call: .
cdr3_nt: TGTGCCAGCAGTCCCGGTGGAAAGGGCTGGGAGACCCAGTACTTC; cdr3_aa: CASSPGGKGWETQYF; clone_size: .; j_call: TRBJ2-5; v_call: TRBV6-5; d_call: .
cdr3_nt: TGTGCCAGCAGTTACTCCTTCGGGACAGCTAATGAAAAACTGTTTTTT; cdr3_aa: CASSYSFGTANEKLFF; clone_size: .; j_call: TRBJ1-4; v_call: TRBV6-6; d_call: TRBD1
cdr3_nt: TGTGCCAGCAGCACCCCGGGACAGGGGGCAGAGACCCAGTACTTC; cdr3_aa: CASSTPGQGAETQYF; clone_size: .; j_call: TRBJ2-5; v_call: TRBV28; d_call: TRBD1
cdr3_nt: TGTGCCAGCAACAAAGCGGGGAACAATGAGCAGTTCTTC; cdr3_aa: CASNKAGNNEQFF; clone_size: .; j_call: TRBJ2-1; v_call: TRBV28; d_call: TRBD2
cdr3_nt: TGTGCCAGCAGCGTAGATAACAAAAATCAGCCCCAGCATTTT; cdr3_aa: CASSVDNKNQPQHF; clone_size: .; j_call: TRBJ1-5; v_call: TRBV9; d_call: .
cdr3_nt: TGCGCCAGCAGCTCGGGACTAGCAAGGGAGCAGTACTTC; cdr3_aa: CASSSGLAREQYF; clone_size: .; j_call: TRBJ2-7; v_call: TRBV5-1; d_call: TRBD2
cdr3_nt: TGTGCCAGCAGCTTATTGTCTAGCGGGAGCGATGAGCAGTTCTTC; cdr3_aa: CASSLLSSGSDEQFF; clone_size: .; j_call: TRBJ2-1; v_call: TRBV11-3; d_call: TRBD2
cdr3_nt: TGCGCCAGCAGCCTTTCTTTGTCCGGACAAACAGATACGCAGTATTTT; cdr3_aa: CASSLSLSGQTDTQYF; clone_size: .; j_call: TRBJ2-3; v_call: TRBV4-3; d_call: .
cdr3_nt: TGTGCCAGCAGTTCGTTTGGGGTGTCAGGGACGACCGAGCAGTACTTC; cdr3_aa: CASSSFGVSGTTEQYF; clone_size: .; j_call: TRBJ2-7; v_call: TRBV5-6; d_call: .
cdr3_nt: TGTGCCAGCAGTAGGGCACTAGCGGCGAACACCGGGGAGCTGTTTTTT; cdr3_aa: CASSRALAANTGELFF; clone_size: .; j_call: TRBJ2-2; v_call: TRBV7-9; d_call: TRBD2
cdr3_nt: TGTGCCAGCAGCCAAGCGAGGTCTTCGGGACTAGCGAGCACAGATACGCAGTATTTT; cdr3_aa: CASSQARSSGLASTDTQYF; clone_size: .; j_call: TRBJ2-3; v_call: TRBV4-2; d_call: TRBD2
cdr3_nt: TGTGCCAGCAGCTTGGCGGGGGCGATGGGCACCGGGGAGCTGTTTTTT; cdr3_aa: CASSLAGAMGTGELFF; clone_size: .; j_call: TRBJ2-2; v_call: TRBV5-4; d_call: .
cdr3_nt: TGTGCCAGCAGCCAAGTCCAGTCGTCGGCCGGTGGAGAGACCCAGTACTTC; cdr3_aa: CASSQVQSSAGGETQYF; clone_size: .; j_call: TRBJ2-5; v_call: TRBV4-2; d_call: .
cdr3_nt: TGTGCCAGCAGCATGACAGGGGGCGCGAAAAGTTCCTACGAGCAGTACTTC; cdr3_aa: CASSMTGGAKSSYEQYF; clone_size: .; j_call: TRBJ2-7; v_call: TRBV11-2; d_call: TRBD1
cdr3_nt: TGTGCCAGCTCACCTCAAGACGGAAAAAATCAGCCCCAGCATTTT; cdr3_aa: CASSPQDGKNQPQHF; clone_size: .; j_call: TRBJ1-5; v_call: TRBV18; d_call: .
cdr3_nt: TGTGCCAGCAGGACTAGCGGGAACTCCTACAATGAGCAGTTCTTC; cdr3_aa: CASRTSGNSYNEQFF; clone_size: .; j_call: TRBJ2-1; v_call: TRBV6-1; d_call: TRBD2
cdr3_nt: TGTGCCAGCAGCTTGGATTTAGCGTGGGACGAGCAGTACTTC; cdr3_aa: CASSLDLAWDEQYF; clone_size: .; j_call: TRBJ2-7; v_call: TRBV5-4; d_call: .
cdr3_nt: TGTGCCAGCAGCTTAGAGTCGGTAGCCAAAAACATTCAGTACTTC; cdr3_aa: CASSLESVAKNIQYF; clone_size: .; j_call: TRBJ2-4; v_call: TRBV7-2; d_call: .
cdr3_nt: TGTGCCAGCTCACCGACTAGCGGTAGCACAGATACGCAGTATTTT; cdr3_aa: CASSPTSGSTDTQYF; clone_size: .; j_call: TRBJ2-3; v_call: TRBV18; d_call: TRBD2
cdr3_nt: TGTGCCAGTAGTATAGGCTCGGTTTATGGCTACACCTTC; cdr3_aa: CASSIGSVYGYTF; clone_size: few; j_call: TRBJ1-2; v_call: TRBV19; d_call: .
cdr3_nt: TGTGCCAGCAGTGAAATGGGACTAGCGGGAGATACGCAGTATTTT; cdr3_aa: CASSEMGLAGDTQYF; clone_size: .; j_call: TRBJ2-3; v_call: TRBV2; d_call: TRBD2
cdr3_nt: TGCGCCAGCAGCCAAGCAACAGGGACCGCGGACTACGAGCAGTACTTC; cdr3_aa: CASSQATGTADYEQYF; clone_size: .; j_call: TRBJ2-7; v_call: TRBV4-1; d_call: .